This TCR beta chain was recorded in a study of blood T cell repertoires in COVID-19. Across the study: Collection of acute and convalescent COVID-19 samples took place in the United States, Italy and Spain.

Allocation to cohorts depended on clinical history reported by the participants. The length of the CDR3 is 15 residues. V lost 8 bases, J lost 2 bases, and 19 bases lay in between. Per the germline V gene, CDR1 is SGHRS and CDR2 is YFSETQ. Original methodology: Nucleated cell counts were estimated from reference gene primer amplification. Profiling relied on immunoSEQ multiplex PCR, and the TCRdb table lists in-frame clones only, not all of them. V, J and clone size are those of that table, while D and trimming were read from the DNA. The table lists 200,000 to 250,000 clones, more than 80% of them singletons.

The receptor was derived from a man between 50 and 59 years old who had been exposed to COVID-19. Sequenced: PBMCs or T cells enriched from blood (not recorded which). The genes are TRBV5-1 and TRBJ1-1, with D perhaps matching TRBD1 (6 bases). DNA for the CDR3: TGCGCCAGTCGCTTGGGGGCACTCCCTAACACTGAAGCTTTCTTT. As protein: CASRLGALPNTEAFF.